This entry concerns a single T cell receptor beta chain. Additional DNA sequences in this sample encode the identical CDR3. Original data processing: Amplifying reference gene primers gave estimates of nucleated cell counts. Only in-frame clones appear in the TCRdb table, and some are missing; sequencing was by immunoSEQ multiplex PCR. The V and J calls and clone size come from that table; D and trimming were worked out from the DNA. The profile shows fewer than 150,000 clones, more than 80% of them singletons. The study drew participants aged about 18 to 89 years from roughly 25 US areas. Clinical history reported by participants formed the basis on which cohorts were assigned. This sample was included in a study of blood T cell repertoires in COVID-19. Overall study: The analysed material was cDNA or gDNA that came from T cells, B-cell-depleted T cells, or PBMCs.

V was shortened by 3 bases and J by 1 base, with 5 bases between the two germline ends. The germline V gene has CDR1 MNHEY and CDR2 SMNVEV (reference sequence). This CDR3 has 13 residues. Sequenced: PBMCs or T cells enriched from blood (not recorded which). This TCR came from a young woman who had been exposed to COVID-19. V is TRBV27 and J is TRBJ2-3; D remains ambiguous. This chain's CDR3 is CASSFQGTDTQYF. The CDR3 DNA is TGTGCCAGCAGTTTTCAGGGCACAGATACGCAGTATTTT.